The T cell receptor beta chain described here comes from a study of T-cell reconstitution after alpha-beta-depleted transplantation in children. This clonotype showed up many times. The antigen is not known. Points from the study as a whole: High day-60 TCRbeta diversity in some patients came from surviving recipient T cells and thymic progenitors.

The TCRbeta library was prepared with unique molecular identifiers. TCRdb recomputed calls from the PCR reads with MiXCR, one row per CDR3 protein. The sample carries about 110,000 distinct CDR3 sequences, almost 6.5% recorded once. V was cut by 1 base and J by 4 bases, with 16 bases left in between. Germline-derived CDR1 and CDR2 are SGHVS and FQNEAQ. The CDR3 length is 16 residues. This chain uses TRBV7-8 with TRBJ1-2; the D gene is possibly TRBD1 (6 bases). Sequences were derived from PBMCs, mostly from graft donor cells, sampled 360 days after TCRalphabeta/CD19-depleted stem cell transplant. This clonotype was sampled from a male patient between 2 and 15 years old who had a stem cell transplant for acute lymphoblastic leukemia, so the T cells may come from the graft donor. The CDR3, as DNA: TGTGCCAGCAGCTTAGTCGCGAGACAGGCTCGCTATGGCTACACCTTC. It is translated as CASSLVARQARYGYTF.